The next 2 T cell receptor beta chains were all read from a single sample in a study of T cells in Graves' hyperthyroidism and ophthalmopathy. Amplified TCR beta CDR3 regions came from RNA transcripts. TCR CDR3 underwent first-round RT-PCR with the HTBI primer set. TCRdb used MiXCR to reprocess the multiplex PCR reads, holding one entry per CDR3 protein. The sample consists of 490,000 or so distinct CDR3 sequences, about 16% of them appearing once. Source material: blood. Receptors were obtained from a woman in her thirties with Graves' ophthalmopathy.

Only a few counts were recorded for this clonotype. Here the CDR3 reads CATSRRTGSEAFF. CDR3 nucleotides: TGTGCCACCAGCAGGCGGACAGGGTCTGAAGCTTTCTTT. V is TRBV15 and J is TRBJ1-1, with TRBD1 matching over 8 bases. V lost 3 bases to trimming and J lost 6 bases; unmatched junction nucleotides: 3. This CDR3 has 13 amino acids. Per germline, CDR1 LNHNV and CDR2 YYDKDF (reference sequence).

Ten or more counts support this clonotype. The chain employs TRBV11-3 and TRBJ1-5; D gene uncertain. The V gene lost 6 bases and the J gene lost 4 bases, with 31 bases spanning the gap. The germline V gene has CDR1 SGHNT and CDR2 YENEEA. CDR3 length: 20 residues. For the CDR3, the DNA is TGTGCCAGCAGTTCCCCCGCCCGCGTCGGTCTCCCGTCAGCGAATCAGCCCCAGCATTTT. Amino acids: CASSSPARVGLPSANQPQHF. Full variable domain (outside the CDR3, taken from reference TRBV11-3 and TRBJ1-5): EAGVVQSPRYKIIEKKQPVAFWCNPISGHNTLYWYLQNLGQGPELLIRYENEEAVDDSQLPKDRFSAERLKGVDSTLKIQPAELGDSAVYLCASSSPARVGLPSANQPQHFGDGTRLSIL.